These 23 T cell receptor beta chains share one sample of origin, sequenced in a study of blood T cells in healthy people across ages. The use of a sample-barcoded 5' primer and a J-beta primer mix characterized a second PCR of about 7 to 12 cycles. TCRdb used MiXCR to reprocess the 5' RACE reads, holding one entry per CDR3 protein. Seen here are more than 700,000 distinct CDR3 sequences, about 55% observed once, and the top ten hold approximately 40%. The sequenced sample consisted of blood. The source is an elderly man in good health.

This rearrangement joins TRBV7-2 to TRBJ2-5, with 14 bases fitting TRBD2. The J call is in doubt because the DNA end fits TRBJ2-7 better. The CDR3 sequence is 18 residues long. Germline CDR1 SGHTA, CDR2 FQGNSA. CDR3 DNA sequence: TGTGCCAGCAGCTTAGTGGGGACTAGCGGGAGTTACGCCTACGAGCAGTACTTC. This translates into CASSLVGTSGSYAYEQYF.

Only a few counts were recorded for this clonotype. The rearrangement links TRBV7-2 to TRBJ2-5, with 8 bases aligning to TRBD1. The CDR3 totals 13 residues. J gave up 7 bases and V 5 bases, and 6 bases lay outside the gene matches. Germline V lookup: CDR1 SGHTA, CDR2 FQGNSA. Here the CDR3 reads CASSADRAATQYF. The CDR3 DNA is TGTGCCAGCAGCGCGGACAGGGCGGCGACCCAGTACTTC.

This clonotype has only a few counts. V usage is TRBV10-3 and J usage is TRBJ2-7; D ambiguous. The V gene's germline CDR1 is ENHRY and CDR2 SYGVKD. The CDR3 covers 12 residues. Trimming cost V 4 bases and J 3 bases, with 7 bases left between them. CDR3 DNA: TGTGCCATCAGTGCTGGGTACTACGAGCAGTACTTC. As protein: CAISAGYYEQYF.

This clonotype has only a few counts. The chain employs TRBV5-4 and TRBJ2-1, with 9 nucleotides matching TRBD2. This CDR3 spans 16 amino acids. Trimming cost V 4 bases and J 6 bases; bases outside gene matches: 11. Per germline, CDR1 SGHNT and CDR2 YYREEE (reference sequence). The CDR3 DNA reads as TGTGCCAGCAGCCGCCCCGGGCGGGAGGGCCGCAATGAGCAGTTCTTC. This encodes CASSRPGREGRNEQFF.

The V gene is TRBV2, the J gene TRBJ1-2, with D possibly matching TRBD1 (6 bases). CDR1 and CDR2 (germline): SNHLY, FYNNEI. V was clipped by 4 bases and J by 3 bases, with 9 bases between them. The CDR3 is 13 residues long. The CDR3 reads CASSGQVYYGYTF. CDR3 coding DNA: TGTGCCAGCAGTGGACAGGTCTACTATGGCTACACCTTC.

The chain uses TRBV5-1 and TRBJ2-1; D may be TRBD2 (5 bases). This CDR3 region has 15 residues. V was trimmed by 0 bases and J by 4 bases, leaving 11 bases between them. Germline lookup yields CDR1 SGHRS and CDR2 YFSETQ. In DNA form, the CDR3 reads TGCGCCAGCAGCTTGGAGGGAGCCTTTTACAATGAGCAGTTCTTC. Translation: CASSLEGAFYNEQFF.

This CDR3 reads CASSSKTGRNYNEQFF. The CDR3 DNA is TGTGCCAGCAGTTCAAAGACAGGGAGAAACTACAATGAGCAGTTCTTC. This chain links TRBV6-5 with TRBJ2-1; 7 bases align to TRBD1. Germline CDR1 MNHEY, CDR2 SVGAGI. With 4 bases clipped from V and 3 bases from J, the junction kept 9 bases outside the gene matches. The CDR3 extends over 16 amino acids.

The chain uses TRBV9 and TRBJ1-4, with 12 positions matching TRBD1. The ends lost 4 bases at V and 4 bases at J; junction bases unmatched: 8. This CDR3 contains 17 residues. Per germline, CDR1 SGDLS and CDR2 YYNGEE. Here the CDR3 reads CASSLGTGGLSNEKLFF. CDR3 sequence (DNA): TGTGCCAGCAGCCTCGGGACAGGGGGCTTAAGTAATGAAAAACTGTTTTTT.

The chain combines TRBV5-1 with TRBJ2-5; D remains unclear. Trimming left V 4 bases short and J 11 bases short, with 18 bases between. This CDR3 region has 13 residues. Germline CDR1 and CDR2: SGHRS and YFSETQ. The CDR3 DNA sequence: TGCGCCAGCAGCCCCCAGGATTTGGGTGAGCAGTACTTC. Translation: CASSPQDLGEQYF.

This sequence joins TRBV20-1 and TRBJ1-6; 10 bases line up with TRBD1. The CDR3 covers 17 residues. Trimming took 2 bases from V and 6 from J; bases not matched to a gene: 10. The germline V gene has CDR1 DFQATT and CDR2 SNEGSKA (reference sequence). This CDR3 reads CSARRPQTGGRNSPLHF. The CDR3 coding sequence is TGCAGTGCTAGACGACCTCAGACAGGGGGCCGTAATTCACCCCTCCACTTT.

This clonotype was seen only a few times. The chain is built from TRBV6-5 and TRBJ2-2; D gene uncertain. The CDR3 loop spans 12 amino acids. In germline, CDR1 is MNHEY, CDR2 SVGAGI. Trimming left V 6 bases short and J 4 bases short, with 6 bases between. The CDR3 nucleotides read TGTGCCAGCAGGCGTTTCACCGGGGAGCTGTTTTTT. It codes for CASRRFTGELFF.

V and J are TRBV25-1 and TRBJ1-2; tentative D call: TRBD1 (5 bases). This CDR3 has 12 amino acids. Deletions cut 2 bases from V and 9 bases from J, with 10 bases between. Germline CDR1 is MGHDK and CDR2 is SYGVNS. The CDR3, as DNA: TGTGCCAGCAGTGAACAGGGTACTCGCTACACCTTC. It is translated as CASSEQGTRYTF.

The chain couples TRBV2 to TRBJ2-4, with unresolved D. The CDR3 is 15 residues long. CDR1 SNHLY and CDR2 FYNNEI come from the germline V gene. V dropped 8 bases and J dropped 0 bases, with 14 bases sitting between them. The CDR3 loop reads CASGPTLLAKNIQYF. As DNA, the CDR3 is TGTGCCAGCGGTCCTACCCTTCTAGCCAAAAACATTCAGTACTTC.

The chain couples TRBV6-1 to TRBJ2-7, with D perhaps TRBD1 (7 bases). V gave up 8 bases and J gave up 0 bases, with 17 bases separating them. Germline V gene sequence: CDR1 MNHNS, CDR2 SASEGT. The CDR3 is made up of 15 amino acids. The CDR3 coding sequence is TGTGCCAGCCCCCCGCGGGACAGTCGCTCCTACGAGCAGTACTTC. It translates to CASPPRDSRSYEQYF.

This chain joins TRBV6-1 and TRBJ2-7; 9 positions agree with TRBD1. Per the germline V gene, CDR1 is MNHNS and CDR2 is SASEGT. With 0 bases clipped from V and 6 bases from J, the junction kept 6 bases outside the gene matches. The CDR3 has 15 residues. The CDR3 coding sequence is TGTGCCAGCAGTGAAGCGCAGGGACAGGGTCTCGAGCAGTACTTC. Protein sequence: CASSEAQGQGLEQYF.

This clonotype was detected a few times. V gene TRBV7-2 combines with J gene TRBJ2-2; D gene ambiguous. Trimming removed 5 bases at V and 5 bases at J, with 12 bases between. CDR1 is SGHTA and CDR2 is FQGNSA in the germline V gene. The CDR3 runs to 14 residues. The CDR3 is CASSPQVVTGELFF. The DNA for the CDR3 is TGTGCCAGCAGCCCCCAGGTTGTAACCGGGGAGCTGTTTTTT.

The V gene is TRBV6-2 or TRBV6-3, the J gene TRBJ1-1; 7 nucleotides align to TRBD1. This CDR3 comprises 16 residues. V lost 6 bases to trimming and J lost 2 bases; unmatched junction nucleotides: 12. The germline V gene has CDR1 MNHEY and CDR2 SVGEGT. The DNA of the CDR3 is TGTGCCAGCAGATTCGGTCAAGGGGGCTTAAACACTGAAGCTTTCTTT. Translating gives CASRFGQGGLNTEAFF.

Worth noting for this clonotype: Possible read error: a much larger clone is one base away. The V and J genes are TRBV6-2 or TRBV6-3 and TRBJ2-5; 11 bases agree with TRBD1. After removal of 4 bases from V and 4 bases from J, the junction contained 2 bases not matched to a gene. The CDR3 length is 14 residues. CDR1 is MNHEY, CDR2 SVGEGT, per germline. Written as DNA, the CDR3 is TGTGCCAGCAGTTGGACAGGGGGCGGAGAGACCCAGTACTTC. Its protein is CASSWTGGGETQYF.

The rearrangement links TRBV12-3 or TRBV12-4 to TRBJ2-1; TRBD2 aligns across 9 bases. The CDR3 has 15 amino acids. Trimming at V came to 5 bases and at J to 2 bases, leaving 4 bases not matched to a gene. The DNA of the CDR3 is TGTGCCAGCAGTACCCTAGCGGGACCCTACAATGAGCAGTTCTTC. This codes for CASSTLAGPYNEQFF.

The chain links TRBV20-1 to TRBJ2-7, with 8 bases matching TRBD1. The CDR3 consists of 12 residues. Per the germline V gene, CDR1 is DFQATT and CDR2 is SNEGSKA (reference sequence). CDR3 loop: CRPTGVPHEQYF. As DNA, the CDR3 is TGCAGGCCGACAGGGGTCCCCCACGAGCAGTACTTC.

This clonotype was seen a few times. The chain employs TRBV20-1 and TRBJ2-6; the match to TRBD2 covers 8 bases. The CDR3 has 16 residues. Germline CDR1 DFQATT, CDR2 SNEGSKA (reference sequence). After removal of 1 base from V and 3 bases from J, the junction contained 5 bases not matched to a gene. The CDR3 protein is CSARGSGSFGANVLTF. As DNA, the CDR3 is TGCAGTGCTAGAGGAAGCGGGAGTTTTGGGGCCAACGTCCTGACTTTC.

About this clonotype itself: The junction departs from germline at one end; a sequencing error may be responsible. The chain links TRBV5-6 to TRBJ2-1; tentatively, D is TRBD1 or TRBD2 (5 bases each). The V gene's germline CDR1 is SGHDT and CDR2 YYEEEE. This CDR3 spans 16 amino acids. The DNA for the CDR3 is TGTGCCAGCAGCGGGGGATCGACATCCCTGCGCAATGAACAGTTCTTC. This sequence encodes CASSGGSTSLRNEQFF. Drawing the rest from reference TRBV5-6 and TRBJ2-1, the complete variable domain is DAGVTQSPTHLIKTRGQQVTLRCSPKSGHDTVSWYQQALGQGPQFIFQYYEEEERQRGNFPDRFSGHQFPNYSSELNVNALLLGDSALYLCASSGGSTSLRNEQFFGPGTRLTVL.

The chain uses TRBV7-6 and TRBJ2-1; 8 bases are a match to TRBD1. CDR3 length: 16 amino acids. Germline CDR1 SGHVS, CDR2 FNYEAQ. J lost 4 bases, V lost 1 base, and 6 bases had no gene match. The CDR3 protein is CASSLGAGGKYNEQFF. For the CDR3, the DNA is TGTGCCAGCAGCTTAGGGGCAGGGGGCAAGTACAATGAGCAGTTCTTC.